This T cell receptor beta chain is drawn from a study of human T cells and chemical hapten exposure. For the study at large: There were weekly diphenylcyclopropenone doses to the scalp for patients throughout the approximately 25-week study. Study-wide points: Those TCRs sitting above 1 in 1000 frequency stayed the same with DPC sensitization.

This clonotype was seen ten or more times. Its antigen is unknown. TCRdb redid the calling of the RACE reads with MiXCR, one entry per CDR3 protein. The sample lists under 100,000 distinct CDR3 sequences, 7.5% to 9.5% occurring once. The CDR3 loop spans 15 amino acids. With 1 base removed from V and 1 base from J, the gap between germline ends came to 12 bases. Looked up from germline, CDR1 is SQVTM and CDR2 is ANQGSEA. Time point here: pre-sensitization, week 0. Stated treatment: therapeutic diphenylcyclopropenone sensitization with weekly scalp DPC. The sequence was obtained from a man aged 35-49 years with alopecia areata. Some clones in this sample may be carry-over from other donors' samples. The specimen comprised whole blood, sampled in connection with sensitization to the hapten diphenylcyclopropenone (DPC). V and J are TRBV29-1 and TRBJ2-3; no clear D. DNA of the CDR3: TGCAGCGTTGAAGGGCAGACCCCTGGCACAGATACGCAGTATTTT. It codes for CSVEGQTPGTDTQYF.